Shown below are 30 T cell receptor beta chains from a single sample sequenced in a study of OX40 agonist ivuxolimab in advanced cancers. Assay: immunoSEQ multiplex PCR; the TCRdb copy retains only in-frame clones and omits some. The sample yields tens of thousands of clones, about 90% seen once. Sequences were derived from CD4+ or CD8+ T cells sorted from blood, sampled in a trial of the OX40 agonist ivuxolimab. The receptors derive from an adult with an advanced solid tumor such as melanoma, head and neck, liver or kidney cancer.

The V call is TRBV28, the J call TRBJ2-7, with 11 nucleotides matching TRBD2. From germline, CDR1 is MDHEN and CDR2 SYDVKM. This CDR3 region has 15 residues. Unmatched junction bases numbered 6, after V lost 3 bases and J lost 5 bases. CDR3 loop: CASSLTSGAHNEQYF. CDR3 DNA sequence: TGTGCCAGCAGTTTGACTAGCGGGGCCCATAACGAGCAGTACTTC.

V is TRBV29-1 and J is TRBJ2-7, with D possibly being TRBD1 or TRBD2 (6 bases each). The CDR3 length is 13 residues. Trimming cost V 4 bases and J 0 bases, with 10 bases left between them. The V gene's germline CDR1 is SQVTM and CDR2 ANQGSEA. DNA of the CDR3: TGCAGCGTTGCACAGGGACTCTCCTACGAGCAGTACTTC. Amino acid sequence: CSVAQGLSYEQYF.

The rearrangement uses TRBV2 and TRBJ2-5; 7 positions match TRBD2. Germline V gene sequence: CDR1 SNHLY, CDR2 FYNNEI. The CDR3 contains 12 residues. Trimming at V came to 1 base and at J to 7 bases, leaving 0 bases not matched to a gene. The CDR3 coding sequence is TGTGCCAGCAGTGAAGGGGGGGGGACCCAGTACTTC. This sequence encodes CASSEGGGTQYF. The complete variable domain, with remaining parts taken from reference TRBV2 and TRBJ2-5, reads EPEVTQTPSHQVTQMGQEVILRCVPISNHLYFYWYRQILGQKVEFLVSFYNNEISEKSEIFDDQFSVERPDGSNFTLKIRSTKLEDSAMYFCASSEGGGTQYFGPGTRLLVL.

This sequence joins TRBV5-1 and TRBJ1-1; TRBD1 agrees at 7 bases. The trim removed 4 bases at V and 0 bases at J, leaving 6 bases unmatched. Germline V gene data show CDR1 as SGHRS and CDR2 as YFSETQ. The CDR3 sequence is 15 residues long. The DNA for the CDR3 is TGCGCCAGCAGCCCGCAGGACAGGATGAACACTGAAGCTTTCTTT. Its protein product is CASSPQDRMNTEAFF.

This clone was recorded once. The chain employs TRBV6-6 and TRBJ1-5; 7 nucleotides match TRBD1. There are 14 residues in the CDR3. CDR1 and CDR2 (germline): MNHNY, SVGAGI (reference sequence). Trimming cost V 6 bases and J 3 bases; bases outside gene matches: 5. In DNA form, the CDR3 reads TGTGCCAGCAGCCAGACAGGGAACAATCAGCCCCAGCATTTT. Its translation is CASSQTGNNQPQHF.

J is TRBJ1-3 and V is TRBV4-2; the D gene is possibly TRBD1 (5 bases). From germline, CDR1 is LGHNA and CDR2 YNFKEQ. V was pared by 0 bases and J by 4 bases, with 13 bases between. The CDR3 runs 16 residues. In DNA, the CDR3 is TGTGCCAGCAGCCAAGAAACAGCTGCAGGGGGAAACACCATATATTTT. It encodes CASSQETAAGGNTIYF.

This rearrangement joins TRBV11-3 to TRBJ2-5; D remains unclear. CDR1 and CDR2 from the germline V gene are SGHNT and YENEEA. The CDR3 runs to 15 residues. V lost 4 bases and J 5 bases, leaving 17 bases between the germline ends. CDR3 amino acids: CASSSSSGVWETQYF. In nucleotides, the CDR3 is TGTGCCAGCAGCTCCTCGTCAGGAGTTTGGGAGACCCAGTACTTC.

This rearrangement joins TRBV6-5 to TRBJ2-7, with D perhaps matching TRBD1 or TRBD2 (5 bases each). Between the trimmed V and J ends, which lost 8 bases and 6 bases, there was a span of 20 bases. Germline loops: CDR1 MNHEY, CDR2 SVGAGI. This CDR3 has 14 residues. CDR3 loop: CASDPGTSSGEQYF. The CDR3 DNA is TGTGCCAGCGATCCCGGGACCTCCAGTGGCGAGCAGTACTTC.

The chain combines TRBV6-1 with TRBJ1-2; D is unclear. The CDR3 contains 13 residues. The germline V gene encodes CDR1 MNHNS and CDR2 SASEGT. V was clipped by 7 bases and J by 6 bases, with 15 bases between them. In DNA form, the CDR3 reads TGTGCCAGCATGGGGAAAACATGGGATGGCTACACCTTC. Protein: CASMGKTWDGYTF.

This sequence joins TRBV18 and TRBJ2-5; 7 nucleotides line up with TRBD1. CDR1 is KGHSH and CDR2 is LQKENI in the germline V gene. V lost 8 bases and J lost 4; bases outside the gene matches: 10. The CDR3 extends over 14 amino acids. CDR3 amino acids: CASQTNRGGETQYF. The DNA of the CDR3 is TGTGCCAGCCAAACCAACAGGGGCGGAGAGACCCAGTACTTC.

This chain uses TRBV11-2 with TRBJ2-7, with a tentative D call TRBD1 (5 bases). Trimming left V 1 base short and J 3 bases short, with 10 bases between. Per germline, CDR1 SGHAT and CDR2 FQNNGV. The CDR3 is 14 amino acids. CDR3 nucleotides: TGTGCCAGCAGCTTAGGACCCAGGGTCTACGAGCAGTACTTC. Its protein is CASSLGPRVYEQYF.

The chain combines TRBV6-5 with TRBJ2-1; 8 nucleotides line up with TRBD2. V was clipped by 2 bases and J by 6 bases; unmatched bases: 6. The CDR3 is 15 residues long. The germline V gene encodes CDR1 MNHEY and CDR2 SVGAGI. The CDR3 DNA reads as TGTGCCAGCAGTTACATAGGGACTAGGGGCAATGAGCAGTTCTTC. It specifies CASSYIGTRGNEQFF.

CDR3 nucleotides: TGTGCCAGCAGTTACAAATTTGAAGGAAGCGACGAGCAGTACTTC. Translated: CASSYKFEGSDEQYF. The chain recombines TRBV6-5 with TRBJ2-7, with unresolved D. V was clipped by 2 bases and J by 5 bases, with 16 bases between them. The CDR3 is made up of 15 amino acids. The germline V gene encodes CDR1 MNHEY and CDR2 SVGAGI.

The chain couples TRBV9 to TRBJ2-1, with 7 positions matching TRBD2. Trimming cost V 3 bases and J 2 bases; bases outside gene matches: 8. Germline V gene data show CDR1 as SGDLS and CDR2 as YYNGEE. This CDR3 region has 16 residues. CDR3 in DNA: TGTGCCAGCAGCGCAGCGGTGGGGGGGGCCTACAATGAGCAGTTCTTC. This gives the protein CASSAAVGGAYNEQFF.

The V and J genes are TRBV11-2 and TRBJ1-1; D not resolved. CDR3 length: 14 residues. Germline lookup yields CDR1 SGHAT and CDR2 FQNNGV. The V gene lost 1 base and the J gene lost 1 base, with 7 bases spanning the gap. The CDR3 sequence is CASSLGVGNTEAFF. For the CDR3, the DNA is TGTGCCAGCAGCTTAGGTGTGGGGAACACTGAAGCTTTCTTT.

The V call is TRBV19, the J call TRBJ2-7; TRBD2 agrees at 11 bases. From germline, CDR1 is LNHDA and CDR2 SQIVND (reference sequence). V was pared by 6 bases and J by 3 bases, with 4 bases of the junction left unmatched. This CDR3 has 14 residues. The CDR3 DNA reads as TGTGCCAGTAGCCCCGGGACTAGCGGCTACGAGCAGTACTTC. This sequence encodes CASSPGTSGYEQYF.

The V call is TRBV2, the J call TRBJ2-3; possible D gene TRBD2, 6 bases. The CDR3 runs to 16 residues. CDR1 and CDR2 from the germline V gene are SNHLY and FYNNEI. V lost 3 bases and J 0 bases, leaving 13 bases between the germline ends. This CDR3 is CASSDISGLSTDTQYF. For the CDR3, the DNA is TGTGCCAGCAGTGATATTAGCGGTCTTAGCACAGATACGCAGTATTTT.

The CDR3 region has the DNA TGTGCCAGCAGCTTAGGCCCTACAAACTATGGCTACACCTTC. Translation: CASSLGPTNYGYTF. The gene calls are TRBV11-2 and TRBJ1-2; no clear D gene. CDR3 length: 14 amino acids. CDR1 is SGHAT and CDR2 is FQNNGV in the germline V gene. The germline V and J ends were trimmed by 1 base and 2 bases, with 8 bases remaining between them. Supplemented by reference TRBV11-2 and TRBJ1-2, the full variable domain reads EAGVAQSPRYKIIEKRQSVAFWCNPISGHATLYWYQQILGQGPKLLIQFQNNGVVDDSQLPKDRFSAERLKGVDSTLKIQPAKLEDSAVYLCASSLGPTNYGYTFGSGTRLTVV.

CDR3 region: CASSPGGRGETQYF. CDR3 nucleotide sequence: TGTGCCAGCAGTCCCGGGGGCAGGGGGGAGACCCAGTACTTC. The V and J genes are TRBV2 and TRBJ2-5, with D maybe TRBD1 (7 bases). Germline CDR1 is SNHLY and CDR2 is FYNNEI. The CDR3 consists of 14 residues. V was cut by 5 bases and J by 5 bases, with 15 bases left in between.

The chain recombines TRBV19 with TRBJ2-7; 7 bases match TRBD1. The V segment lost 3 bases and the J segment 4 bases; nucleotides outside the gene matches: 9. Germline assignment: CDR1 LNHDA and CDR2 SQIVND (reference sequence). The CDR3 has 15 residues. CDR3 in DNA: TGTGCCAGTAGTATGAAGGGGGCGAAGTTTTACGAGCAGTACTTC. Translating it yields CASSMKGAKFYEQYF.

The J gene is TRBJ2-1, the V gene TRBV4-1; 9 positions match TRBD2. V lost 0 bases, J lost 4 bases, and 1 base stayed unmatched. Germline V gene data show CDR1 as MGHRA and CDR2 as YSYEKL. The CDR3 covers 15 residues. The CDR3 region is CASSQDTSGYNEQFF. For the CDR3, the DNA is TGCGCCAGCAGCCAAGACACTAGCGGGTACAATGAGCAGTTCTTC.

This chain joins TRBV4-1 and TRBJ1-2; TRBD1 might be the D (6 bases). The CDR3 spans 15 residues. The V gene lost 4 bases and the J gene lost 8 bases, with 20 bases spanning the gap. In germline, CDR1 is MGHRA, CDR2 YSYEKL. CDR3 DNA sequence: TGCGCCAGCAGCCGGGACCAGGGGCGCGGGACAGGCTACACCTTC. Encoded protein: CASSRDQGRGTGYTF.

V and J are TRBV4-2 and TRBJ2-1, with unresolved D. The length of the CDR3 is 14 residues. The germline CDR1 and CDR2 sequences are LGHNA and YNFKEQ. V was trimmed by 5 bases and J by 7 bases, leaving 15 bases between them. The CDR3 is CASSSRTDGNEQFF. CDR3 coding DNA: TGTGCCAGCAGCTCGAGGACGGACGGGAATGAGCAGTTCTTC.

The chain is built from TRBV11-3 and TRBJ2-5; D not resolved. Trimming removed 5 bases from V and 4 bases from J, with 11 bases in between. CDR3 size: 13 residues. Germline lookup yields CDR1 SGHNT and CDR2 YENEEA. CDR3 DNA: TGTGCCAGCAGCCCCGGAGTGGGAGAGACCCAGTACTTC. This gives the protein CASSPGVGETQYF.

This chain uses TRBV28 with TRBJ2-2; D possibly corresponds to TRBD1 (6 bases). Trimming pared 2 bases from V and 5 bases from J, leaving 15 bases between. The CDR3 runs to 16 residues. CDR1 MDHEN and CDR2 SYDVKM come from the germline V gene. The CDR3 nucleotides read TGTGCCAGCAGTTTAATGGGGGCGATGATGACCGGGGAGCTGTTTTTT. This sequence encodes CASSLMGAMMTGELFF.

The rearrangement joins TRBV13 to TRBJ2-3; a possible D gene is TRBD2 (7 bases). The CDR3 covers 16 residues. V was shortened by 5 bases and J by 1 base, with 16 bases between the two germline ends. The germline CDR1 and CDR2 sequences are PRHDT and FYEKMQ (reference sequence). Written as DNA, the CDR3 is TGTGCCAGCAGCACCAGGACTAGGGGGGGCACAGATACGCAGTATTTT. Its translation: CASSTRTRGGTDTQYF.

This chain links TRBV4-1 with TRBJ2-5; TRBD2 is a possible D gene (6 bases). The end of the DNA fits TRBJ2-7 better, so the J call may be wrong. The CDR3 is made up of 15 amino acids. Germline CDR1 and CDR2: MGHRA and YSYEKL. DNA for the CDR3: TGCGCCAGCAGCCAAGATCTTAACCGGGAGCTCGAGCAGTACTTC. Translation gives CASSQDLNRELEQYF.

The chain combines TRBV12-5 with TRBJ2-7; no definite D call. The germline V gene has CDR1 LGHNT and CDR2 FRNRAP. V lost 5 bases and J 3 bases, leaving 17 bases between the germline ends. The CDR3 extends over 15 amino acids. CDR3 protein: CASGIESGPFYEQYF. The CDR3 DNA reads TGTGCTAGTGGTATAGAAAGTGGGCCTTTCTACGAGCAGTACTTC.

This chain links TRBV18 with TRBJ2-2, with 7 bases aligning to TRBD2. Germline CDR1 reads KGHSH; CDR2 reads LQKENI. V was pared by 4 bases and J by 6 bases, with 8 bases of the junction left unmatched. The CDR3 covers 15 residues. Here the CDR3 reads CASSRAGDGAGELFF. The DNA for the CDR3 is TGTGCCAGCTCACGGGCGGGAGACGGCGCCGGGGAGCTGTTTTTT.

The CDR3 DNA sequence: TGTGCCATCACTGGCGGAACGGCACCCGAGCAGTACTTC. It translates to CAITGGTAPEQYF. The genes are TRBV10-3 and TRBJ2-7; D gene uncertain. The CDR3 loop spans 13 amino acids. Trimming shortened V by 7 bases and J by 6 bases, and 16 bases separated the two germline ends. Germline V gives CDR1 ENHRY, CDR2 SYGVKD.